These 2 T cell receptor beta chains share one sample of origin, sequenced in a study of blood T cell repertoires in COVID-19. Libraries were prepared by immunoSEQ multiplex PCR; TCRdb keeps only in-frame clonotypes and omits some of them. The sample lists 160,000 or so clones; approximately 91% were seen once. Source material: peripheral blood. The receptors here all came from a man between 18 and 29 years old with acute or convalescent COVID-19.

This chain uses TRBV4-1 with TRBJ2-3; 9 bases are shared with TRBD2. Germline CDR1 MGHRA, CDR2 YSYEKL. Germline trimming cut 0 bases from V and 2 bases from J; bases unmatched to any gene: 6. The CDR3 totals 17 residues. CDR3 in DNA: TGCGCCAGCAGCCAAGATGTGCTAGCGGGATACACAGATACGCAGTATTTT. Protein product: CASSQDVLAGYTDTQYF.

The chain couples TRBV5-1 to TRBJ1-6; 8 positions match TRBD1. V lost 4 bases and J lost 7; bases outside the gene matches: 10. Germline CDR1 is SGHRS and CDR2 is YFSETQ. The length of the CDR3 is 16 residues. CDR3 sequence (DNA): TGCGCCAGCAGCCCCGGACAGGGATTAGGGAATTCACCCCTCCACTTT. Translating it yields CASSPGQGLGNSPLHF.